This is a list of T cell receptor beta chains from one sample in a study of beta chain features in type 1 diabetes. The data were produced by immunoSEQ multiplex PCR, yet TCRdb's version contains in-frame clones alone and is incomplete. The sample includes about 150,000 clones, around 7.9% of them seen just once. The sample was central memory CD4+ T cells from blood. The receptors here all came from a man aged 18 to 30 with type 1 diabetes. CDR3s include the opening cysteine and the closing phenylalanine or tryptophan. The D gene is left open where the match is weak. Expanded clones are given a class, and other clones once, few, many or no size at all.

.	.	TRBV10-3	TRBJ2-5	CATGGRAETQYF	TGTGCCACCGGCGGCAGGGCCGAGACCCAGTACTTC
few	.	TRBV5-8	TRBJ2-7	CASSLDPAGPYEQYF	TGTGCCAGCAGCTTGGATCCAGCGGGCCCCTACGAGCAGTACTTC
.	.	TRBV28	TRBJ1-4	CASSLRQLHEKLFF	TGTGCCAGCAGTCTTCGACAGCTACATGAAAAACTGTTTTTT
.	TRBD1	TRBV5-1	TRBJ2-5	CASSASGTGEETQYF	TGCGCCAGCAGCGCGTCCGGGACAGGGGAAGAGACCCAGTACTTC
few	.	TRBV7-9	TRBJ1-2	CASSLTSLDGYTF	TGTGCCAGCAGCTTGACTTCGTTGGATGGCTACACCTTC
few	TRBD1	TRBV5-4	TRBJ2-7	CASSRGQGTYEQYF	TGTGCCAGCAGCCGAGGACAGGGAACCTACGAGCAGTACTTC
.	.	TRBV4-1	TRBJ1-2	CASSQGGPDNYGYTF	TGCGCCAGCAGCCAAGGGGGGCCGGATAACTATGGCTACACCTTC
.	TRBD2	TRBV5-1	TRBJ2-3	CASSLERAGGRDTQYF	TGCGCCAGCAGCCTCGAGAGGGCGGGAGGGCGAGATACGCAGTATTTT
.	.	TRBV18	TRBJ2-5	CASSGTSRGQETQYF	TGTGCCAGCTCAGGGACATCAAGGGGCCAAGAGACCCAGTACTTC
few	TRBD2	TRBV9	TRBJ2-3	CASSVVPAGDTDTQYF	TGTGCCAGCAGCGTAGTACCAGCGGGGGACACAGATACGCAGTATTTT
.	TRBD2	TRBV5-1	TRBJ2-5	CASSSGGAETQYF	TGCGCCAGCAGTTCGGGGGGGGCGGAGACCCAGTACTTC
.	.	TRBV2	TRBJ1-1	CASCGETGYTEAFF	TGTGCCAGCTGTGGTGAGACAGGTTACACTGAAGCTTTCTTT
few	TRBD2	TRBV27	TRBJ2-7	CASRLAGGRTQYF	TGTGCCAGCAGGCTAGCGGGGGGTCGGACGCAGTACTTC
.	.	TRBV5-5	TRBJ1-1	CASSLVYRTEAFF	TGTGCCAGCAGCTTGGTTTATCGCACTGAAGCTTTCTTT
.	.	TRBV29-1	TRBJ1-5	CSVEFNSNQPQHF	TGCAGCGTTGAATTTAATAGCAATCAGCCCCAGCATTTT
few	TRBD1	TRBV10-2	TRBJ2-5	CASSAHGTDQETQYF	TGCGCCAGCAGCGCACACGGGACAGACCAAGAGACCCAGTACTTC
few	TRBD2	TRBV11-2	TRBJ2-5	CASSSLAGEETQYF	TGTGCCAGCAGCTCACTAGCGGGGGAAGAGACCCAGTACTTC
few	TRBD2	TRBV30	TRBJ2-5	CAWSVQGAGGRVDF	TGTGCCTGGAGTGTACAAGGAGCGGGGGGCCGCGTTGACTTC
.	TRBD1	TRBV4-3	TRBJ1-6	CASSQEGTGSSPLHF	TGCGCCAGCAGCCAGGAGGGGACAGGGTCTTCACCCCTCCACTTT
few	TRBD1	TRBV27	TRBJ2-2	CASQARQGVTGELFF	TGTGCCAGCCAAGCCCGACAGGGGGTCACCGGGGAGCTGTTTTTT
few	.	TRBV7-2	TRBJ2-5	CASSLGSGETQYF	TGTGCCAGCAGCTTAGGGTCAGGGGAGACCCAGTACTTC
.	.	TRBV7-2	TRBJ2-3	CASRGSTDTQYF	TGTGCCAGCCGGGGTAGCACAGATACGCAGTATTTT
.	.	TRBV7-2	TRBJ1-1	CASSPQNTEAFF	TGTGCCAGCAGCCCACAGAACACTGAAGCTTTCTTT
few	.	TRBV7-2	TRBJ1-1	CASSFGTEAFF	TGTGCCAGCAGCTTCGGCACTGAAGCTTTCTTT
few	TRBD1	TRBV5-4	TRBJ2-1	CASSSGQGSYNEQFF	TGTGCCAGCAGCAGCGGACAGGGCTCCTACAATGAGCAGTTCTTC
few	TRBD1	TRBV28	TRBJ2-2	CAISGGLSPGELFF	TGTGCCATCTCAGGGGGATTAAGCCCCGGGGAGCTGTTTTTT
few	TRBD1	TRBV7-2	TRBJ2-7	CASRPGDRGYEQYF	TGTGCCAGCAGGCCGGGGGACAGGGGCTACGAGCAGTACTTC
.	.	TRBV15	TRBJ2-2	CATSSRSTGELFF	TGTGCCACCAGCAGTCGCAGTACCGGGGAGCTGTTTTTT
once	.	TRBV5-6	TRBJ1-1	CASSYGPPGHMNTEAFF	TGTGCCAGCAGCTACGGTCCTCCGGGACACATGAACACTGAAGCTTTCTTT
.	TRBD1	TRBV5-1	TRBJ2-7	CASSKGVTGGWYEQYF	TGCGCCAGCAGCAAGGGCGTGACAGGGGGCTGGTACGAGCAGTACTTC
.	.	TRBV5-1	TRBJ1-1	CASSLDSNTEAFF	TGCGCCAGCAGCTTGGACTCGAACACTGAAGCTTTCTTT
many	TRBD1	TRBV9	TRBJ2-3	CASSFTGTGRDTQYF	TGTGCCAGCAGCTTTACCGGGACAGGGAGGGATACGCAGTATTTT
.	TRBD1	TRBV5-1	TRBJ1-2	CASSEQGGDGYTF	TGCGCCAGCAGCGAACAGGGGGGCGATGGCTACACCTTC
few	.	TRBV27	TRBJ2-2	CASNAWARANTGELFF	TGTGCCAGTAATGCTTGGGCCAGGGCGAACACCGGGGAGCTGTTTTTT
.	.	TRBV9	TRBJ2-5	CASSPITEETQYF	TGTGCCAGCAGTCCAATAACGGAGGAGACCCAGTACTTC
.	.	TRBV11-2	TRBJ1-1	CASSLAGGGRHTEAFF	TGTGCCAGCAGCTTAGCGGGTGGAGGCCGCCACACTGAAGCTTTCTTT
many	.	TRBV30	TRBJ1-5	CAWSLALSQPQHF	TGTGCCTGGAGCCTCGCATTGAGTCAGCCCCAGCATTTT
.	TRBD2	TRBV29-1	TRBJ2-1	CSVEGTSDEQFF	TGCAGCGTTGAAGGGACTAGCGATGAGCAGTTCTTC
few	TRBD2	TRBV29-1	TRBJ2-1	CSVEDQETSASSYNEQFF	TGCAGCGTTGAAGATCAGGAGACTAGCGCTTCCTCCTACAATGAGCAGTTCTTC
many	TRBD1	TRBV28	TRBJ2-7	CASSLIQGALGEQYF	TGTGCCAGCAGTTTAATACAGGGGGCCCTTGGCGAGCAGTACTTC
.	.	TRBV18	TRBJ1-2	CASTRSGDNYGYTF	TGTGCCAGCACACGGTCCGGGGATAACTATGGCTACACCTTC
few	.	TRBV4-3	TRBJ2-3	CASSQDLRGGWADTQYF	TGCGCCAGCAGCCAAGATCTGAGGGGGGGCTGGGCAGATACGCAGTATTTT
few	.	TRBV9	TRBJ1-4	CASSVGHEGGKLFF	TGTGCCAGCAGCGTAGGGCACGAAGGGGGAAAACTGTTTTTT
.	TRBD1	TRBV9	TRBJ2-7	CASSAGQNPQEQYF	TGTGCCAGCAGCGCGGGACAGAACCCCCAAGAGCAGTACTTC
.	TRBD2	TRBV30	TRBJ2-3	CAWWEGDTQYF	TGTGCCTGGTGGGAGGGAGATACGCAGTATTTT
.	.	TRBV30	TRBJ1-4	CAWSTPGWAEKLFF	TGTGCCTGGAGTACCCCGGGGTGGGCTGAAAAACTGTTTTTT
few	.	TRBV4-2	TRBJ1-5	CASSLGYGERNQPQHF	TGTGCCAGCAGCTTGGGATACGGGGAGAGGAATCAGCCCCAGCATTTT
few	TRBD2	TRBV5-4	TRBJ2-5	CASSPTSGVVETQYF	TGTGCCAGCAGTCCTACTAGCGGGGTGGTCGAGACCCAGTACTTC
few	.	TRBV7-2	TRBJ1-2	CASSLGRGNYGYTF	TGTGCCAGCAGCTTAGGGCGAGGGAACTATGGCTACACCTTC
few	TRBD2	TRBV14	TRBJ2-1	CASSLGLAGIYEQFF	TGTGCCAGCAGCCTAGGACTAGCGGGAATATATGAGCAGTTCTTC
.	.	TRBV6-1	TRBJ1-1	CASSESGHEAFF	TGTGCCAGCAGTGAATCCGGACATGAAGCTTTCTTT
few	.	TRBV4-3	TRBJ2-7	CASSQIRQSYEQYF	TGCGCCAGCAGCCAAATACGACAGTCCTACGAGCAGTACTTC
.	TRBD1	TRBV18	TRBJ2-1	CASSPQGARSNEQFF	TGTGCCAGCTCACCTCAGGGGGCGCGGTCCAATGAGCAGTTCTTC
.	TRBD1	TRBV7-9	TRBJ1-2	CASSSVDRVGYTF	TGTGCCAGCAGCTCTGTAGACAGGGTTGGCTACACCTTC
few	.	TRBV27	TRBJ2-2	CAARERTGELFF	TGTGCCGCAAGGGAGCGCACCGGGGAGCTGTTTTTT